The clone carrying this T cell receptor beta chain was observed a few times. What it recognizes is unknown. Isolated RNA was reverse transcribed in full, so expressed TCRB transcripts were sequenced. TCRdb keeps only in-frame clones here, not all; method: immunoSEQ multiplex PCR. The sample holds tens of thousands of clones; about 32% are singletons and the top ten take about 0.42%. The data derive from a study of beta chain features in type 1 diabetes. Findings and caveats of the study: For Type 1 diabetes patients, all four CD4+ subsets carried TCRB CDR3s that were moderately but significantly shorter. Patients and controls would be equally affected if PCR favored shorter templates.

With 6 bases clipped from V and 1 base from J, the junction kept 3 bases outside the gene matches. CDR3 length: 14 amino acids. The V gene's germline CDR1 is LNHDA and CDR2 SQIVND (reference sequence). The sequence was collected from a woman aged 18-29 years in good health. Sequenced sample: stem cell memory CD4+ T cells from blood. The chain links TRBV19 to TRBJ1-1, with TRBD1 identical over 9 bases. CDR3 residues: CASRKDRGNTEAFF. The CDR3 nucleotides read TGTGCCAGTAGGAAGGACAGGGGGAACACTGAAGCTTTCTTT.